These T cell receptor beta chains were read from a single sample in a study of cytomegalovirus exposure and HLA in healthy donors. The repertoire was sequenced with immunoSEQ multiplex PCR; TCRdb's copy has only in-frame clones and lacks some. Counted here are roughly 93,000 clones, 65% to 80% occurring once; the ten biggest clones make up 7% to 10%. Sequenced input: PBMCs. The receptors shown here come from a human donor in good health. Both conserved end residues are part of each CDR3.

cdr3_aa j_call v_call
CASSLAGTGLRTDTQYF TRBJ2-3 TRBV5-1
CASSYRGKTGNGYTF TRBJ1-2 TRBV6-5
CASRVKTGTNTEAFF TRBJ1-1 TRBV2
CASSLQGRDHPQHF TRBJ1-5 TRBV19
CASSSGQGFGQPQHF TRBJ1-5 TRBV6-5
CASSRDFRGSNEQFF TRBJ2-1 TRBV5-1
CASSEGETRSEQFF TRBJ2-1 TRBV2
CASSGGGGASETQYF TRBJ2-5 TRBV6-1
CASTGLAGAGEQFF TRBJ2-1 TRBV6-1
CASSIQGVGTEAFF TRBJ1-1 TRBV19